This T cell receptor beta chain is from a study of CD8+CD57+ T cells in acquired aplastic anemia. This clonotype has at least ten counts. Sequencing was done on patients that had shown CD8+CD57+ cell expansion by flow cytometry. TCR beta VDJ and CDR3 profiles were obtained from a genomic DNA template. TCRdb ran MiXCR on the reads and lists one entry per CDR3 protein. The sample consists of approximately 190,000 distinct CDR3 sequences, just under 50% of them appearing once. The germline V and J ends were trimmed by 6 bases and 2 bases, with 20 bases remaining between them. This CDR3 has 16 amino acids. Germline CDR1 MNHEY, CDR2 SVGEGT.

Material for sequencing was sorted CD4+, CD8+, or CD8+CD57+ T cells (not recorded which) from PBMCs. This TCR derives from a human donor with aplastic anemia. The chain couples TRBV6-2 or TRBV6-3 to TRBJ2-7; D gene ambiguous. CDR3 sequence reads: CASSFRQSLSAYEQYF. For the CDR3, the DNA is TGTGCCAGCAGCTTCCGACAAAGCCTATCGGCCTACGAGCAGTACTTC.